One and the same sample provided the 21 T cell receptor beta chains below, sequenced in a study of T cell changes during pregnancy in multiple sclerosis. Measured with immunoSEQ multiplex PCR; TCRdb has only the in-frame clones, and not every one. Altogether approximately 44,000 clones are present, 85% to 95% being singletons, with the ten largest covering 0.4% to 0.55%. Sequencing was performed on CD4+ T cells from peripheral blood mononuclear cells, taken in the third trimester of pregnancy. These receptors all come from a female donor with multiple sclerosis, enrolled in a pregnancy study.

This clone was found a few times. The chain combines TRBV14 with TRBJ2-5; a weak D match, TRBD1 (5 bases). The CDR3 extends over 12 amino acids. Germline loops: CDR1 SGHDN, CDR2 FVKESK. Trimming pared 6 bases from V and 4 bases from J, leaving 9 bases between. In nucleotides, the CDR3 is TGTGCCAGCAGAGACAGAGGAGAGACCCAGTACTTC. It is translated as CASRDRGETQYF.

This chain uses TRBV4-3 with TRBJ2-1; 13 bases match TRBD2. V gave up 1 base and J gave up 6 bases; unmatched junction bases: 6. The CDR3 length is 17 residues. Germline V gene data show CDR1 as LGHNA and CDR2 as YSLEER. The CDR3, as DNA: TGCGCCAGCAGCCAAGCCCCCGGACTAGCGGGAGTCAATGAGCAGTTCTTC. Translating gives CASSQAPGLAGVNEQFF.

The chain employs TRBV9 and TRBJ2-5; 12 bases align to TRBD1. CDR1 is SGDLS and CDR2 is YYNGEE in the germline V gene. V gave up 3 bases and J gave up 5 bases; unmatched junction bases: 5. This CDR3 comprises 15 residues. The CDR3 DNA follows: TGTGCCAGCAGCGCAGGGACAGGGGGCGCGGAGACCCAGTACTTC. Translated, it gives CASSAGTGGAETQYF.

This clone occurred a few times. The CDR3 DNA reads as TGTGCCAGCAGCTTAGTGTCAGGGGGTTCCTACGAGCAGTACTTC. It is translated as CASSLVSGGSYEQYF. The rearrangement uses TRBV11-2 and TRBJ2-7, with TRBD1 matching 7 bases. The CDR3 is made up of 15 amino acids. CDR1 and CDR2 from the germline V gene are SGHAT and FQNNGV. With 1 base clipped from V and 1 base from J, the junction kept 4 bases outside the gene matches.

This chain uses TRBV6-1 with TRBJ2-2, with 10 bases identical to TRBD2. The CDR3 runs to 16 residues. The germline V gene encodes CDR1 MNHNS and CDR2 SASEGT. J gave up 1 base and V 1 base, and 0 bases lay outside the gene matches. The CDR3: CASSEGTSGNTGELFF. CDR3 coding DNA: TGTGCCAGCAGTGAAGGGACTAGCGGGAACACCGGGGAGCTGTTTTTT.

The table lists this clone with a count of one. V usage is TRBV9 and J usage is TRBJ2-1; the match to TRBD2 covers 8 bases. Germline lookup yields CDR1 SGDLS and CDR2 YYNGEE. The trim removed 4 bases at V and 7 bases at J, leaving 10 bases unmatched. CDR3 size: 15 residues. CDR3 protein: CASSRLSGKGNEQFF. The CDR3 nucleotides are TGTGCCAGCAGCCGACTTAGCGGGAAGGGGAATGAGCAGTTCTTC.

This rearrangement joins TRBV19 to TRBJ2-1; weak D call: TRBD2 (6 bases). The germline V gene has CDR1 LNHDA and CDR2 SQIVND (reference sequence). V was shortened by 0 bases and J by 2 bases, with 20 bases between the two germline ends. The CDR3 is made up of 19 amino acids. The CDR3 DNA sequence: TGTGCCAGTAGTATAGATCCACCCGGGGTGGGGGGAACCTACAATGAGCAGTTCTTC. Its translation is CASSIDPPGVGGTYNEQFF.

This chain uses TRBV9 with TRBJ2-7, with TRBD2 matching over 10 bases. CDR3 length equals 15 residues. Germline V gene lookup returns CDR1 SGDLS and CDR2 YYNGEE. V lost 0 bases, J lost 3 bases, and 3 bases stayed unmatched. DNA of the CDR3: TGTGCCAGCAGCGTAGCGGCTAGCGGGAGCTACGAGCAGTACTTC. Residues: CASSVAASGSYEQYF. The full variable domain, completed using reference TRBV9 and TRBJ2-7, is DSGVTQTPKHLITATGQRVTLRCSPRSGDLSVYWYQQSLDQGLQFLIQYYNGEERAKGNILERFSAQQFPDLHSELNLSSLELGDSALYFCASSVAASGSYEQYFGPGTRLTVT.

The J gene is TRBJ2-2, the V gene TRBV7-2; TRBD2 matches 11 bases. V was pared by 4 bases and J by 7 bases, with 17 bases of the junction left unmatched. The CDR3 consists of 19 residues. Looked up from germline, CDR1 is SGHTA and CDR2 is FQGNSA. CDR3: CASSSNSGGASGWSGELFF. In nucleotides, the CDR3 is TGTGCCAGCAGCTCCAATAGCGGGGGGGCTAGCGGGTGGAGCGGGGAGCTGTTTTTT.

The V and J genes are TRBV6-6 and TRBJ2-7; D remains unclear. This CDR3 has 15 residues. The germline V gene has CDR1 MNHNY and CDR2 SVGAGI (reference sequence). Trimming took 2 bases from V and 0 from J, leaving 11 bases between them. The CDR3 here is CASSYVQQSSYEQYF. Written as DNA, the CDR3 is TGTGCCAGCAGTTACGTACAGCAGAGCTCCTACGAGCAGTACTTC.

This clone showed up just once. The gene calls are TRBV7-2 and TRBJ1-4, with TRBD1 matching over 7 bases. The CDR3 is made up of 13 amino acids. V gave up 6 bases and J gave up 7 bases; unmatched junction bases: 5. The germline V gene encodes CDR1 SGHTA and CDR2 FQGNSA. CDR3 coding DNA: TGTGCCAGCAGTCGACAGGGCGGTGAAAAACTGTTTTTT. It is translated as CASSRQGGEKLFF. The complete variable domain, with remaining parts taken from reference TRBV7-2 and TRBJ1-4, reads GAGVSQSPSNKVTEKGKDVELRCDPISGHTALYWYRQSLGQGLEFLIYFQGNSAPDKSGLPSDRFSAERTGGSVSTLTIQRTQQEDSAVYLCASSRQGGEKLFFGSGTQLSVL.

Points on this clone: One junction end disagrees with the germline gene, perhaps due to a read error. The rearrangement joins TRBV30 to TRBJ1-2; 8 bases are shared with TRBD1. The CDR3 totals 12 residues. The V gene's germline CDR1 is GTSNPN and CDR2 SVGIG (reference sequence). The CDR3 region has the DNA TGTGCCCGTCCACTGACCGGGACAGGTATAGCCTTC. It is translated as CARPLTGTGIAF.

The CDR3 region is CASSLNRGAGELFF. For the CDR3, the DNA is TGTGCCAGCAGCCTAAACAGGGGCGCCGGGGAGCTGTTTTTT. This chain links TRBV7-2 with TRBJ2-2; TRBD1 matches 7 bases. V shed 5 bases and J 6 bases; nucleotides not matched to a gene: 6. The CDR3 length is 14 residues. From germline, CDR1 is SGHTA and CDR2 FQGNSA.

V is TRBV28 and J is TRBJ2-5; 7 nucleotides align to TRBD1. The end of the DNA fits TRBJ2-7 better, so the J call may be wrong. Germline V gene sequence: CDR1 MDHEN, CDR2 SYDVKM. This CDR3 spans 14 amino acids. CDR3 loop: CASSTGTVSYEQYF. CDR3 sequence (DNA): TGTGCCAGCAGTACCGGGACAGTTTCCTACGAGCAGTACTTC.

The J gene is TRBJ2-3, the V gene TRBV7-3, with 7 bases matching TRBD2. V was clipped by 3 bases and J by 4 bases; unmatched bases: 4. The CDR3 sequence is 14 residues long. Germline CDR1 SGHTA, CDR2 FQGTGA. DNA for the CDR3: TGTGCCAGCAGCTTTGGAGGGAGGGCAGATACGCAGTATTTT. Its protein product is CASSFGGRADTQYF.

J is TRBJ2-4 and V is TRBV11-2; possible D gene TRBD2, 5 bases. V lost 1 base and J lost 11, with 21 bases in between. This CDR3 comprises 16 residues. CDR1 is SGHAT, CDR2 FQNNGV, per germline. The CDR3, as DNA: TGTGCCAGCAGCTTAGCCCCGGGCCCCGGGGTTGGAGTTCAGTACTTC. Protein sequence: CASSLAPGPGVGVQYF.

The rearrangement joins TRBV6-1 to TRBJ1-4; D unclear. The V gene's germline CDR1 is MNHNS and CDR2 SASEGT. CDR3 length equals 10 residues. The germline V and J ends were trimmed by 0 bases and 14 bases, with 4 bases remaining between them. The CDR3 reads CASSEARLFF. CDR3 bases: TGTGCCAGCAGTGAAGCGCGGCTGTTTTTT.

V and J are TRBV2 and TRBJ2-1; TRBD2 matches 14 bases. CDR1 is SNHLY and CDR2 is FYNNEI in the germline V gene. The junction had 11 bases not matched to a gene; V was cut back by 6 bases and J by 4 bases. This CDR3 spans 18 amino acids. CDR3 nucleotide sequence: TGTGCCAGCAGGGTCCCGGGACTAGCGGGAGTGGGGTACAATGAGCAGTTCTTC. Protein sequence: CASRVPGLAGVGYNEQFF.

V is TRBV7-2 and J is TRBJ2-1; 7 bases align to TRBD2. The V gene's germline CDR1 is SGHTA and CDR2 FQGNSA. V was pared by 10 bases and J by 8 bases, with 20 bases of the junction left unmatched. There are 16 residues in the CDR3. CDR3 bases: TGTGCCACCCAACGGGGGGAGGGTCAGGTTCGGGATGAGCAGTTCTTC. Amino acids: CATQRGEGQVRDEQFF.

The J gene is TRBJ1-2, the V gene TRBV9; the D gene is possibly TRBD1 (5 bases). Deletions cut 3 bases from V and 1 base from J, with 13 bases between. There are 15 residues in the CDR3. Germline V gene data show CDR1 as SGDLS and CDR2 as YYNGEE. CDR3 bases: TGTGCCAGCAGCGCTCAGGACAACATTAACTATGGCTACACCTTC. This gives the protein CASSAQDNINYGYTF.

The chain employs TRBV7-3 and TRBJ2-5; 8 bases are a match to TRBD2. The CDR3 is made up of 13 amino acids. With V trimmed by 5 bases and J by 2 bases, 1 base remained unmatched. Germline CDR1 reads SGHTA; CDR2 reads FQGTGA. The CDR3 region has the DNA TGTGCCAGCAGCCCGGGAGGGCAAGAGACCCAGTACTTC. Translated, it gives CASSPGGQETQYF.